This T cell receptor beta chain is drawn from a study of blood T cell repertoires in COVID-19. Across the study: Samples came from the United States, Italy and Spain, spanning acute and convalescent COVID-19. T cells, B-cell-depleted T cells, or PBMCs supplied cDNA or gDNA.

Generated by immunoSEQ multiplex PCR, the TCRdb table keeps only in-frame clones and is missing some. Altogether 200,000 to 300,000 clones are present, under 90% being singletons, with the ten largest covering approximately 1.6%. The CDR3 consists of 13 residues. In germline, CDR1 is LNHDA, CDR2 SQIVND (reference sequence). The V end lost 9 bases, the J end lost 4 bases, and 16 bases lay between the germline ends. Cohort allocation depended upon clinical history that participants reported. The chain uses TRBV19 and TRBJ2-7, with D possibly being TRBD2 (6 bases). Sequenced material: PBMCs or T cells enriched from blood (not recorded which). The clonotype originates from a man aged 40-49 years who had recovered from COVID-19. The CDR3 region is CASAVSGDYEQYF. CDR3 bases: TGTGCCAGCGCAGTTAGCGGAGATTACGAGCAGTACTTC.